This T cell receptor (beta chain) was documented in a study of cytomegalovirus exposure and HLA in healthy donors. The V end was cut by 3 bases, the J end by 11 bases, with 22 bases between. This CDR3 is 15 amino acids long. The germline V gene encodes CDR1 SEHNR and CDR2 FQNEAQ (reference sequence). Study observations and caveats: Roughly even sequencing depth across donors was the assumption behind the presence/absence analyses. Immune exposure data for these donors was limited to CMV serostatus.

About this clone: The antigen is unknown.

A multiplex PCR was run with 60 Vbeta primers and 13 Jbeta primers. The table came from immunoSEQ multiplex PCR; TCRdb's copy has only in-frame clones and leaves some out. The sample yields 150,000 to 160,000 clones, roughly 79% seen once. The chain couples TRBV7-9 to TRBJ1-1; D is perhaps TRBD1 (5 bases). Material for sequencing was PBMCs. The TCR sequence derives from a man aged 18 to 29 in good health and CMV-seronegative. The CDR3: CASSLGYGAGGVAFF. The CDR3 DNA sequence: TGTGCCAGCAGCTTGGGATACGGAGCGGGGGGGGTGGCTTTCTTT.